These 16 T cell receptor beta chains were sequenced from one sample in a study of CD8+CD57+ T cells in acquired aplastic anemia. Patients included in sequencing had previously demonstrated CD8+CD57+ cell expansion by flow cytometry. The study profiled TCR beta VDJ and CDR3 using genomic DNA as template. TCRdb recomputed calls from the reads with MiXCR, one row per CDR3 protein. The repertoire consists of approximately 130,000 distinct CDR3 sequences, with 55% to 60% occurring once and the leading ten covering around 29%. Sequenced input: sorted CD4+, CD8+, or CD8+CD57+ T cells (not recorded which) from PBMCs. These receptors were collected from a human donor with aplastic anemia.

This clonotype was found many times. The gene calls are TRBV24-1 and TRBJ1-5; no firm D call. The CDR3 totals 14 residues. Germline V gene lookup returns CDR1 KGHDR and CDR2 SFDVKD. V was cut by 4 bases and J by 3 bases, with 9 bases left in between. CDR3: CATSDHQNNQPQHF. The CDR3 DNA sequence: TGTGCCACCAGTGACCACCAGAACAATCAGCCCCAGCATTTT.

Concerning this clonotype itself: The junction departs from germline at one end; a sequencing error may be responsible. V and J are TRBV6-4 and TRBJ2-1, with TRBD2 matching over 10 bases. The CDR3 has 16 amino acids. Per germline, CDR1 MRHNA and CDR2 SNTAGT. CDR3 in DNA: TGTGCCAGCAGTGACCTTACTAGCGGGGACCGGAATGAGCAGCTCTTC. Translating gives CASSDLTSGDRNEQLF.

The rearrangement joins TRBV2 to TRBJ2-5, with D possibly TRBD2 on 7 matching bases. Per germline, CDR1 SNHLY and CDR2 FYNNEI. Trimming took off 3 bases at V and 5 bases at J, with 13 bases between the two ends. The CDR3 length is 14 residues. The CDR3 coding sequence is TGTGCCAGCAGTGACCGGGGGGCATGGGAGACCCAGTACTTC. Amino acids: CASSDRGAWETQYF.

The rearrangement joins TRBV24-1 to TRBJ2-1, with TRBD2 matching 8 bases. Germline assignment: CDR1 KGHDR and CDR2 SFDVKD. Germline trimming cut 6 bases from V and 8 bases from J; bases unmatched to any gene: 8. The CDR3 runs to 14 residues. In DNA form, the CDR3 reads TGTGCCACCAGTTTCCTACGGGGGGGCGATGAGCAGTTCTTC. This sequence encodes CATSFLRGGDEQFF.

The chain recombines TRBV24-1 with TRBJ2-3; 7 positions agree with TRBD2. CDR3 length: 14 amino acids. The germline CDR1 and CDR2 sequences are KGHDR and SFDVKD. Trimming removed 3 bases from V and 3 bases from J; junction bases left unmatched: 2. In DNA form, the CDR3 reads TGTGCCACCAGTGATGGGGGGGAGACAGATACGCAGTATTTT. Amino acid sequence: CATSDGGETDTQYF.

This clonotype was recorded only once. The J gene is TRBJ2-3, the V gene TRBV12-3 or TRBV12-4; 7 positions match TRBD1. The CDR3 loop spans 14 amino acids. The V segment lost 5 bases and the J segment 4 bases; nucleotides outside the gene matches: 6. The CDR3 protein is CASSNRGQPDTQYF. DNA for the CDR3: TGTGCCAGCAGTAACAGGGGCCAGCCAGATACGCAGTATTTT.

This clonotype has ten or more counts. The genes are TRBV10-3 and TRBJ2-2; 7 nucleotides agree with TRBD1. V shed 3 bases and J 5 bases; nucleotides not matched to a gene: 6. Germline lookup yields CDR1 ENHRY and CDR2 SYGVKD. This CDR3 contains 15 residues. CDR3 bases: TGTGCCATCAGTGATCTACAGGGGCAGACCGGGGAGCTGTTTTTT. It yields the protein CAISDLQGQTGELFF.

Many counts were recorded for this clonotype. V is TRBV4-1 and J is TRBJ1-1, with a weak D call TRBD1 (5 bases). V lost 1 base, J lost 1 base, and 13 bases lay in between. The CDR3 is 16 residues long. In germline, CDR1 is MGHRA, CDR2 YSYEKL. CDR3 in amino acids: CASSQAVLRENTEAFF. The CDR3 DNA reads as TGCGCCAGCAGCCAAGCGGTTCTCAGGGAGAACACTGAAGCTTTCTTT.

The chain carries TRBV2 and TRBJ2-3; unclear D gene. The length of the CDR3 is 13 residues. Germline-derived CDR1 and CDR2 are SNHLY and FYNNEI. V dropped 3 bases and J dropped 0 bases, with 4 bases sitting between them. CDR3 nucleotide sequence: TGTGCCAGCAGTGAGGACAGCACAGATACGCAGTATTTT. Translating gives CASSEDSTDTQYF.

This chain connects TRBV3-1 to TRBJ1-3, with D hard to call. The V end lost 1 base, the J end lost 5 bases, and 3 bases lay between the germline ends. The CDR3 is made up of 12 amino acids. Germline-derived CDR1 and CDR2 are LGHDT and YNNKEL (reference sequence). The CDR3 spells CASSQVRNTIYF. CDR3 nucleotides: TGTGCCAGCAGCCAAGTTAGAAACACCATATATTTT.

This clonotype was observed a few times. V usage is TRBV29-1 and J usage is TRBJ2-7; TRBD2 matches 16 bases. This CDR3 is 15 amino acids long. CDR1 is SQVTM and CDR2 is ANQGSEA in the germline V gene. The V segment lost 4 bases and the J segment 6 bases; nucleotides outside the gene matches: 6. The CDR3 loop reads CSVGGTSGRAREQYF. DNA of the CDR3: TGCAGCGTTGGAGGGACTAGCGGGAGGGCCCGCGAGCAGTACTTC.

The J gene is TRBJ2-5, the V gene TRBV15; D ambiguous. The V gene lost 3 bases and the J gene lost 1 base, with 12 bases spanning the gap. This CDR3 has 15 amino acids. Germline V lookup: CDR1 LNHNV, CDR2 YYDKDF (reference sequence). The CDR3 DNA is TGTGCCACCAGCAGGACGGAAGAGGCCCAAGAGACCCAGTACTTC. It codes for CATSRTEEAQETQYF.

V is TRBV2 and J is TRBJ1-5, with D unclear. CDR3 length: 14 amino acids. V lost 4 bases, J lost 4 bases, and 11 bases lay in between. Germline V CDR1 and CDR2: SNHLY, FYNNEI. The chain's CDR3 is CASSGQEPNQPQHF. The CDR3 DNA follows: TGTGCCAGCAGTGGCCAGGAACCTAATCAGCCCCAGCATTTT.

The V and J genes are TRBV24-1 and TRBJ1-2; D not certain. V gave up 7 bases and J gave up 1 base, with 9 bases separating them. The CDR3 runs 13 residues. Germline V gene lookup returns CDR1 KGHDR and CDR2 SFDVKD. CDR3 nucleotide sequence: TGTGCCACCAGCCAGAGTGATAACTATGGCTACACCTTC. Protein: CATSQSDNYGYTF.

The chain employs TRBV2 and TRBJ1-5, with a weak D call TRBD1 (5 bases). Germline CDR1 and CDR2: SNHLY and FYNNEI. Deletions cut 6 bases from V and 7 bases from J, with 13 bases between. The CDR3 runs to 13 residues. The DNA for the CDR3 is TGTGCCAGCAGCATCCGGGGCGGACAGCCCCAGCATTTT. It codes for CASSIRGGQPQHF.

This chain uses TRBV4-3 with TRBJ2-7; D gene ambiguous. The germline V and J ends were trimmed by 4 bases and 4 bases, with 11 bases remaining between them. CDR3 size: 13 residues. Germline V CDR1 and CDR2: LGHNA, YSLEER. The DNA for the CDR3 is TGCGCCAGCAGCCTACTCCAGGAGTACGAGCAGTACTTC. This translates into CASSLLQEYEQYF.